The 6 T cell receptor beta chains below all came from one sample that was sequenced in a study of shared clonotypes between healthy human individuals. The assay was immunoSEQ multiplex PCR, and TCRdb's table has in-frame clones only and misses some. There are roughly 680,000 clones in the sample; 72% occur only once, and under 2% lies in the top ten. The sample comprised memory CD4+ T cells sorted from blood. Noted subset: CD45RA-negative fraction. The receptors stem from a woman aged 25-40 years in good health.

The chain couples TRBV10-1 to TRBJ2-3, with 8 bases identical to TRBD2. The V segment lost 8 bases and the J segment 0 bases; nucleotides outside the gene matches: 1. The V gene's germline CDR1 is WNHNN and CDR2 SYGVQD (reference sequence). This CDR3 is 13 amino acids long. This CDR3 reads CASASGSTDTQYF. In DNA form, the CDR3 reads TGCGCCAGCGCTAGCGGGAGCACAGATACGCAGTATTTT.

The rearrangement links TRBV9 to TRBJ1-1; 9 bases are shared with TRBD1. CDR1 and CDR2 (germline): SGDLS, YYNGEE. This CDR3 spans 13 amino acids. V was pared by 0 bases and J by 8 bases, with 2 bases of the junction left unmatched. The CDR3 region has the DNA TGTGCCAGCAGCGTAGGGGGGACAGGGGAAGCTTTCTTT. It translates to CASSVGGTGEAFF.

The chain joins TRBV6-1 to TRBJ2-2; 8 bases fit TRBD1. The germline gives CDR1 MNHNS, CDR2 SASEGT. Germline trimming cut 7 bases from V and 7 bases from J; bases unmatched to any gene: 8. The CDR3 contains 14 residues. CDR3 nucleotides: TGTGCCAGCACCGTGTCAGGGGGCGGCGGGGAGCTGTTTTTT. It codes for CASTVSGGGGELFF.

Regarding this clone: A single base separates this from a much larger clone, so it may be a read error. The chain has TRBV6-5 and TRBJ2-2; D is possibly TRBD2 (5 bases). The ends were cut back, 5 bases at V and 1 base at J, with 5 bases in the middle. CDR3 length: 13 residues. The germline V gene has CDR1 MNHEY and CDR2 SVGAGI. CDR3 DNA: TGTGCCAGCAGTCGGGAGAACACCGGGGAGCTGTTTTTT. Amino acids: CASSRENTGELFF.

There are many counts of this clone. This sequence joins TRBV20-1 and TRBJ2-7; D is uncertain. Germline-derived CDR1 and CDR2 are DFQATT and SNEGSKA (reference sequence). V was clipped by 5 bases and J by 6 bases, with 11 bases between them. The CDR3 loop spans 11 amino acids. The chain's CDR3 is CSADPTREQYF. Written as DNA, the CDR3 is TGCAGTGCTGACCCTACACGCGAGCAGTACTTC.

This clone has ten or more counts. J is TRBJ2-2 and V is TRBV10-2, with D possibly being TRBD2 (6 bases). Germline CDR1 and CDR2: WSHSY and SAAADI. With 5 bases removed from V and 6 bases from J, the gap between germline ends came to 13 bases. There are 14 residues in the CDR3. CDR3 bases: TGCGCCAGCAGTCCTAGCGCACAACCCGGGGAGCTGTTTTTT. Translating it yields CASSPSAQPGELFF.